These T cell receptor beta chains were read from a single sample in a study of blood T cell repertoires in COVID-19. The repertoire was sequenced with immunoSEQ multiplex PCR; TCRdb's copy has only in-frame clones and lacks some. This sample has hundreds of thousands of clones, with 88% found just once. The sequencing sample was made of PBMCs or T cells enriched from blood (not recorded which). The receptors were gathered from a woman in her fifties or sixties in a cohort exposed to, infected with or recovered from COVID-19 (not recorded which). Each CDR3 is given with its conserved first and last residue. D genes are given only for firm matches. Expanded clones get a size class; other rows say once, few or many, or leave the size out.

>-|TRBJ2-3|-|TRBV18|15
CASSLSTRGTDTQYF
TGTGCCAGCTCACTTTCTACCCGCGGCACAGATACGCAGTATTTT
>-|TRBJ2-7|-|TRBV30|13
CAWTVAGGREQYF
TGTGCCTGGACTGTTGCAGGGGGGCGCGAGCAGTACTTC
>TRBD2|TRBJ2-1|-|TRBV7-2|15
CASSLRGLALNEQFF
TGTGCCAGCAGCTTACGGGGACTAGCGCTAAATGAGCAGTTCTTC
>TRBD1|TRBJ2-1|-|TRBV7-9|16
CASSQTGTGSYNEQFF
TGTGCCAGCAGCCAGACCGGGACAGGGTCATACAATGAGCAGTTCTTC
>TRBD1|TRBJ1-1|-|TRBV10-2|14
CASRDTGVITEAFF
TGCGCCAGCAGGGATACAGGGGTGATCACTGAAGCTTTCTTT
>TRBD2|TRBJ2-3|-|TRBV6-5|13
CATLAGSTDTQYF
TGTGCCACCTTAGCGGGATCCACAGATACGCAGTATTTT
>TRBD2|TRBJ2-2|once|TRBV7-6|17
CASSPQLAGANTGELFF
TGTGCCAGCAGCCCTCAACTAGCGGGTGCGAACACCGGGGAGCTGTTTTTT
>TRBD2|TRBJ2-1|few|TRBV9|18
CASSVAPSTSGANNEQFF
TGTGCCAGCAGCGTAGCCCCTTCGACTAGCGGGGCTAACAATGAGCAGTTCTTC
>-|TRBJ2-5|-|TRBV18|14
CASSPPPRLETQYF
TGTGCCAGCTCACCACCTCCCCGTCTTGAGACCCAGTACTTC
>-|TRBJ2-7|-|TRBV28|15
CASSLDFQGLNEQYF
TGTGCCAGCAGTTTAGATTTCCAGGGGTTAAACGAGCAGTACTTC
>TRBD1|TRBJ1-1|-|TRBV3-1/TRBV3-2|14
CASSPGTGRTEAFF
TGTGCCAGCAGCCCAGGGACAGGACGCACTGAAGCTTTCTTT
>TRBD1|TRBJ1-2|-|TRBV5-8|15
CASSRPGQPPYGYTF
TGTGCCAGCAGCCGCCCGGGACAGCCTCCCTATGGCTACACCTTC
>-|TRBJ1-4|-|TRBV15|15
CATSRDRGAGEKLFF
TGTGCCACCAGCAGAGATCGGGGGGCAGGTGAAAAACTGTTTTTT
>-|TRBJ2-1|-|TRBV7-2|15
CASSPAVGAVNEQFF
TGTGCCAGCAGCCCCGCGGTGGGGGCTGTGAATGAGCAGTTCTTC
>TRBD2|TRBJ2-1|-|TRBV28|15
CASSPPRTSANEQFF
TGTGCCAGCAGCCCACCCCGGACTAGCGCCAATGAGCAGTTCTTC
>-|TRBJ1-4|-|TRBV2|14
CASTGGLANEKLFF
TGTGCCAGCACCGGGGGGCTAGCTAATGAAAAACTGTTTTTT
>TRBD1|TRBJ1-6|-|TRBV9|16
CASSGRQGAINSPLHF
TGTGCCAGCAGCGGTAGACAGGGGGCGATTAATTCACCCCTCCACTTT
>-|TRBJ2-3|once|TRBV4-1|12
CASSQYTDTQYF
TGCGCCAGCAGCCAATACACAGATACGCAGTATTTT
>TRBD1|TRBJ1-3|few|TRBV10-1|16
CASSRGGTDSGNTIYF
TGCGCCAGCAGCCGAGGGGGCACGGACTCTGGAAACACCATATATTTT
>TRBD2|TRBJ2-7|-|TRBV18|16
CASSPRTSGIAYEQYF
TGTGCCAGCTCCCCCAGGACTAGCGGGATTGCCTACGAGCAGTACTTC
>-|TRBJ2-5|few|TRBV9|13
CASSPGQQETQYF
TGTGCCAGCAGCCCCGGACAGCAAGAGACCCAGTACTTC
>-|TRBJ2-1|-|TRBV7-2|15
CASSLRSAARNEQFF
TGTGCCAGCAGCCTGAGGTCGGCAGCGCGGAATGAGCAGTTCTTC
>TRBD2|TRBJ2-5|-|TRBV6-2/TRBV6-3|14
CASSYSSPSGTKYF
TGTGCCAGCAGTTACTCATCGCCTAGCGGGACGAAGTACTTC
>TRBD2|TRBJ2-1|-|TRBV30|14
CALTTSGSGNEQFF
TGTGCCCTCACGACTAGCGGGAGTGGAAATGAGCAGTTCTTC
>-|TRBJ2-2|-|TRBV12-5|15
CASGLGVLNTGELFF
TGTGCTAGTGGTTTAGGGGTGTTGAACACCGGGGAGCTGTTTTTT
>-|TRBJ2-7|few|TRBV27|12
CASTTVAYEQYF
TGTGCCAGCACGACAGTAGCTTACGAGCAGTACTTC
>-|TRBJ2-7|-|TRBV6-5|15
CASSYLGQGTYEQYF
TGTGCCAGCAGTTACCTGGGGCAGGGGACCTACGAGCAGTACTTC
>TRBD2|TRBJ2-7|few|TRBV7-9|15
CASSLGPSGTVEQYF
TGTGCCAGCAGCTTGGGTCCTAGCGGGACAGTGGAGCAGTACTTC
>-|TRBJ1-1|once|TRBV18|15
CASSRSLNMNTEAFF
TGTGCCAGCTCACGAAGTCTTAACATGAACACTGAAGCTTTCTTT
>TRBD2|TRBJ2-1|-|TRBV4-1|17
CASSQLTSASSYNEQFF
TGCGCCAGCAGCCAACTGACTAGCGCGAGCTCCTACAATGAGCAGTTCTTC
>-|TRBJ2-2|-|TRBV5-1|14
CASSGQSSSGELFF
TGCGCCAGCAGCGGGCAGAGTAGTTCCGGGGAGCTGTTTTTT